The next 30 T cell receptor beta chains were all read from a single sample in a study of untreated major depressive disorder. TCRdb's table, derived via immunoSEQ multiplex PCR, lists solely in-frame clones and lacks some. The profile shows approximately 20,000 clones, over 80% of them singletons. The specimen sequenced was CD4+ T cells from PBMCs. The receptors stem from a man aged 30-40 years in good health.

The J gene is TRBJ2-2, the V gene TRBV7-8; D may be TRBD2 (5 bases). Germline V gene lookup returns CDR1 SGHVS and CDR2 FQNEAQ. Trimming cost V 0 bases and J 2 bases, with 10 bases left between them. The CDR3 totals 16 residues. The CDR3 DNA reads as TGTGCCAGCAGCTTAGCCAGGCGACTAAACACCGGGGAGCTGTTTTTT. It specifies CASSLARRLNTGELFF.

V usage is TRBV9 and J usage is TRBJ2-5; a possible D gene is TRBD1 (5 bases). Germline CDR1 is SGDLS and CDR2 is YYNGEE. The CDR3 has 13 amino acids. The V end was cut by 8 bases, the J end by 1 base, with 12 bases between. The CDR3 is CASGRQGQETQYF. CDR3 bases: TGTGCCAGTGGACGGCAGGGCCAAGAGACCCAGTACTTC.

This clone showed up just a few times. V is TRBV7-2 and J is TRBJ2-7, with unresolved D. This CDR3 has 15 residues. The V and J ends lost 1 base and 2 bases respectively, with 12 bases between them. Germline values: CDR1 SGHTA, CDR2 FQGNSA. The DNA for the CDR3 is TGTGCCAGCAGCTTAGAGGTATACAGCCCCTACGAGCAGTACTTC. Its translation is CASSLEVYSPYEQYF.

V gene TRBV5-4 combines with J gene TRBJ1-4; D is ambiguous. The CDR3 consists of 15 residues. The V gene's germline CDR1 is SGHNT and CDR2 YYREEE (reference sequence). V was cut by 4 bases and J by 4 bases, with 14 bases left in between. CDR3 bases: TGTGCCAGCAGCGAGGCGGCCAGGATTAATGAAAAACTGTTTTTT. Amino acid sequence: CASSEAARINEKLFF.

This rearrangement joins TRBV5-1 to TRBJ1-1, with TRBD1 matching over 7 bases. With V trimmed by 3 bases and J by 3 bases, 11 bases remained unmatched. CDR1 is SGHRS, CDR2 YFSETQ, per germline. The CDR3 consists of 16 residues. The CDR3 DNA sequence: TGCGCCAGCAGCTCCTCCTGGGGCAGGGGGGACACTGAAGCTTTCTTT. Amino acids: CASSSSWGRGDTEAFF.

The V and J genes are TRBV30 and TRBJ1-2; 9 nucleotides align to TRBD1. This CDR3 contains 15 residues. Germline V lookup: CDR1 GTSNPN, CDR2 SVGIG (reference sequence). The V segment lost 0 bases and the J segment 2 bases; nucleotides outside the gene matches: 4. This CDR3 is CAWSVGTGRNYGYTF. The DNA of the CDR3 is TGTGCCTGGAGTGTCGGGACAGGGAGAAACTATGGCTACACCTTC.

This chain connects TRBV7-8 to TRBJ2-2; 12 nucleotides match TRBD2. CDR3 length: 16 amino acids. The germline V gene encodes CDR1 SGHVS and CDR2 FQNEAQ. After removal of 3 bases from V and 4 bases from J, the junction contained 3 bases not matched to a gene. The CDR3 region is CASSFLAGGATGELFF. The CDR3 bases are TGTGCCAGCAGCTTTCTAGCGGGAGGGGCCACCGGGGAGCTGTTTTTT.

The CDR3 DNA reads TGCGCCAGCAGCCAAGAGGGTCAGTCCAATGGCTACACCTTC. It yields the protein CASSQEGQSNGYTF. The rearrangement joins TRBV4-1 to TRBJ1-2; D is ambiguous. CDR3 length: 14 amino acids. CDR1 MGHRA and CDR2 YSYEKL come from the germline V gene. Trimming left V 0 bases short and J 6 bases short, with 11 bases between.

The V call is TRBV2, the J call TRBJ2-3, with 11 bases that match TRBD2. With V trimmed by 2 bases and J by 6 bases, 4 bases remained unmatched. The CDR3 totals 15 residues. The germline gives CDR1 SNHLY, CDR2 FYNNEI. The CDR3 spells CASSELAGGGDTQYF. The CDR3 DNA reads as TGTGCCAGCAGTGAACTAGCGGGAGGTGGGGATACGCAGTATTTT.

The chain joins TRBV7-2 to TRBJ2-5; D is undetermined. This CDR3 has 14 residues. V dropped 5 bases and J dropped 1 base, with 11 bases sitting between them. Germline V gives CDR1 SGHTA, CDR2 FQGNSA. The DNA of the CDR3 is TGTGCCAGCAGCCATTTTACTATCCAAGAGACCCAGTACTTC. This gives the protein CASSHFTIQETQYF.

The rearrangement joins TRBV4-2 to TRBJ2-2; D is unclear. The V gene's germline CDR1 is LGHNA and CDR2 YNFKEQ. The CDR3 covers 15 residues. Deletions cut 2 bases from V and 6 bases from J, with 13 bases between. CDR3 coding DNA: TGTGCCAGCAGCCAAATAATAGGATTGTCCGGGGAGCTGTTTTTT. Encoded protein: CASSQIIGLSGELFF.

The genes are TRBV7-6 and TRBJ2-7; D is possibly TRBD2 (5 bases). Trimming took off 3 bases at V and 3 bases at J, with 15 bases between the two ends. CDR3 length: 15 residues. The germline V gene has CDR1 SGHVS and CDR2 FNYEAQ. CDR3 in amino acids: CASSLDLWAGYEQYF. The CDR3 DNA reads TGTGCCAGCAGCTTGGACCTCTGGGCGGGCTACGAGCAGTACTTC.

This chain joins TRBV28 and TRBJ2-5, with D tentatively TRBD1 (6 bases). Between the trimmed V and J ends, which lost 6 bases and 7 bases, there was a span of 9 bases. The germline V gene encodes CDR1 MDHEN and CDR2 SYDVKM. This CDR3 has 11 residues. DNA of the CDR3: TGTGCCAGCAGCCCCAGGGGGACCCAGTACTTC. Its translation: CASSPRGTQYF.

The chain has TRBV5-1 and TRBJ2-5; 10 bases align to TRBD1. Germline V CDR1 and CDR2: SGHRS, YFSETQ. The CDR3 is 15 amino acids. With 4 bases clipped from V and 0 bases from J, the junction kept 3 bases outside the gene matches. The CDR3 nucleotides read TGCGCCAGCAGCAGGACAGGGGGTGACCAAGAGACCCAGTACTTC. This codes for CASSRTGGDQETQYF.

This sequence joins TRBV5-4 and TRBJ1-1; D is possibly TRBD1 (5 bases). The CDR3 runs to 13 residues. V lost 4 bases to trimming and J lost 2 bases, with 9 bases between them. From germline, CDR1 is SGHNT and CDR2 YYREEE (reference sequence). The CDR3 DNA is TGTGCCAGCAGCCGGGACCCCAACACTGAAGCTTTCTTT. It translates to CASSRDPNTEAFF.

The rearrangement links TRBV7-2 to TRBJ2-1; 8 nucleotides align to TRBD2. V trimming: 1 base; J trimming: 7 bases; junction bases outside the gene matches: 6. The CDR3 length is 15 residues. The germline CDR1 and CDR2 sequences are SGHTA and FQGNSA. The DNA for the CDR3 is TGTGCCAGCAGCTTAGGACTGGGACTAGGGAATGAGCAGTTCTTC. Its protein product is CASSLGLGLGNEQFF.

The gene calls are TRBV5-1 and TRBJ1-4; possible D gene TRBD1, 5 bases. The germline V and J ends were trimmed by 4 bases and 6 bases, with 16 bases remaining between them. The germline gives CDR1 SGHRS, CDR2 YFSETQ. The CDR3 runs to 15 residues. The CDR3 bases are TGCGCCAGCAGCCCCTATCCAGGGTTTGATGAAAAACTGTTTTTT. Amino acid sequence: CASSPYPGFDEKLFF.

The CDR3 is CASRRVGQGVYNEQFF. CDR3 bases: TGTGCCAGTAGAAGAGTAGGACAGGGCGTCTACAATGAGCAGTTCTTC. The chain has TRBV27 and TRBJ2-1, with 8 bases lining up with TRBD1. This CDR3 is built from 16 residues. Germline V gene data show CDR1 as MNHEY and CDR2 as SMNVEV (reference sequence). V lost 9 bases, J lost 3 bases, and 13 bases stayed unmatched.

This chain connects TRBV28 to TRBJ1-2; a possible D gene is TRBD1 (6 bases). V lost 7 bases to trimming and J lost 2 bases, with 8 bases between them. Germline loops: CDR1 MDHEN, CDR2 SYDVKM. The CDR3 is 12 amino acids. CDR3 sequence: CASNDRNYGYTF. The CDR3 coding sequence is TGTGCCAGCAACGACAGGAACTATGGCTACACCTTC.

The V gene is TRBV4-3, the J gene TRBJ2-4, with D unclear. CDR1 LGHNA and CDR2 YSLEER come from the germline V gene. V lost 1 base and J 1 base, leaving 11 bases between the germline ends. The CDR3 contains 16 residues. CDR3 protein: CASSQGTFGAKNIQYF. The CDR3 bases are TGCGCCAGCAGCCAAGGGACCTTCGGGGCCAAAAACATTCAGTACTTC.

As DNA, the CDR3 is TGTGCCAGCAGATGGGGGGGTTCGAACACTGAAGCTTTCTTT. It specifies CASRWGGSNTEAFF. The rearrangement joins TRBV5-6 to TRBJ1-1; a possible D gene is TRBD1 (5 bases). The CDR3 contains 14 residues. The germline V and J ends were trimmed by 5 bases and 1 base, with 12 bases remaining between them. Germline V CDR1 and CDR2: SGHDT, YYEEEE. The entire variable domain, with the rest obtained from reference TRBV5-6 and TRBJ1-1, is as follows: DAGVTQSPTHLIKTRGQQVTLRCSPKSGHDTVSWYQQALGQGPQFIFQYYEEEERQRGNFPDRFSGHQFPNYSSELNVNALLLGDSALYLCASRWGGSNTEAFFGQGTRLTVV.

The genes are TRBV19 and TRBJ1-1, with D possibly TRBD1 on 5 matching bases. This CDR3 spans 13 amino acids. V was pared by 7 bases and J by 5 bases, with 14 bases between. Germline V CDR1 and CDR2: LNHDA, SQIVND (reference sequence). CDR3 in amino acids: CASTRGSGTEAFF. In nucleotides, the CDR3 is TGTGCCAGTACAAGGGGTTCGGGGACTGAAGCTTTCTTT.

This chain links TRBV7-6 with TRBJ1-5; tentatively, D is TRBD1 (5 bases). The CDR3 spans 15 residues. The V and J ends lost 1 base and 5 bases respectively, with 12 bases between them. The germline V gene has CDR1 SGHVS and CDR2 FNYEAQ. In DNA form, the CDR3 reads TGTGCCAGCAGCTTAGAGGCAGGGTGGGATCAGCCCCAGCATTTT. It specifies CASSLEAGWDQPQHF.

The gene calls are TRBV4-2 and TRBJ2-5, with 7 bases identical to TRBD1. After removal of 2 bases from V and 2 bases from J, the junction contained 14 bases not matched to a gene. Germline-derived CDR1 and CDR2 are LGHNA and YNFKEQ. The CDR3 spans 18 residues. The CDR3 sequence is CASSQTPRQGSRQETQYF. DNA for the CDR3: TGTGCCAGCAGCCAAACCCCCCGACAGGGAAGTCGTCAAGAGACCCAGTACTTC.

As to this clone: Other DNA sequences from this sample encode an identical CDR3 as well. The CDR3 region has the DNA TGTGCCAGCGGACCCAGGGGCTACAATGAGCAGTTCTTC. Residues: CASGPRGYNEQFF. The V gene is TRBV7-2, the J gene TRBJ2-1; maybe TRBD1 (6 bases). The CDR3 contains 13 residues. The ends were cut back, 8 bases at V and 3 bases at J, with 11 bases in the middle. CDR1 is SGHTA and CDR2 is FQGNSA in the germline V gene.

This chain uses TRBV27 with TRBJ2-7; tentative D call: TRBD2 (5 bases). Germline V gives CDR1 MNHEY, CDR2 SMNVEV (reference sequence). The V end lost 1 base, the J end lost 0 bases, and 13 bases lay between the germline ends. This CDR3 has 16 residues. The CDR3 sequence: CASSLLLAGVSYEQYF. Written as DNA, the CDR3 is TGTGCCAGCAGTTTATTACTCGCGGGCGTCTCCTACGAGCAGTACTTC.

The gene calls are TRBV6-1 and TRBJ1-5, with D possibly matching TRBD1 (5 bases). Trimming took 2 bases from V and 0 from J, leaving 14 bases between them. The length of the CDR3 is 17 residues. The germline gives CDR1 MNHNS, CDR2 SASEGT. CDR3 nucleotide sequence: TGTGCCAGCAGTGAAAAGGGCCTACAGGATAGCAATCAGCCCCAGCATTTT. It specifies CASSEKGLQDSNQPQHF.

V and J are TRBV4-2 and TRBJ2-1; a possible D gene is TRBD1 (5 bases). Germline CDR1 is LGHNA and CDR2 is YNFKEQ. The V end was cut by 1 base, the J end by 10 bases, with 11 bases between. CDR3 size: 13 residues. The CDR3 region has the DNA TGTGCCAGCAGCCAAGTGGCAGGGCGGGAGCAGTTCTTC. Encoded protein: CASSQVAGREQFF.

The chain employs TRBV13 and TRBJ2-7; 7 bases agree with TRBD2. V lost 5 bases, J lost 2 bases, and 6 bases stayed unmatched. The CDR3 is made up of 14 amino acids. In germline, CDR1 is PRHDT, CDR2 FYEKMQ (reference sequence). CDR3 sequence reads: CASSPGGRPYEQYF. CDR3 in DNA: TGTGCCAGCAGCCCCGGGGGGAGGCCCTACGAGCAGTACTTC. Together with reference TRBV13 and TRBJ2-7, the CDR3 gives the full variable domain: AAGVIQSPRHLIKEKRETATLKCYPIPRHDTVYWYQQGPGQDPQFLISFYEKMQSDKGSIPDRFSAQQFSDYHSELNMSSLELGDSALYFCASSPGGRPYEQYFGPGTRLTVT.

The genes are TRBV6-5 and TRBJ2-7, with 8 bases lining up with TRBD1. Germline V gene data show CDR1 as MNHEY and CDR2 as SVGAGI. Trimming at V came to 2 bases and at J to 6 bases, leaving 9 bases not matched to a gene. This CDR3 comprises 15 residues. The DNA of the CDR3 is TGTGCCAGCAGTTACCGCCCCGGGACAGGAGGCGAGCAGTACTTC. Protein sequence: CASSYRPGTGGEQYF.